The 15 T cell receptor beta chains in this list originate from one sample, sequenced in a study of Ad26.COV2.S vaccination and SARS-CoV-2 variants. Treatment denoted: 19 received Ad26.COV2.S at low or high dose, single or two shots; about 5 received placebo; per-sample allocation not given. The investigators took samples on day 63 after the first vaccine or placebo injection. The protocol was immunoSEQ multiplex PCR, while the TCRdb copy is restricted to in-frame clones and leaves out a portion. The sample includes about 400,000 clones, approximately 83% seen only once; the top ten take more than 7%. The sample here was peripheral blood, taken in a trial of Ad26.COV2.S vaccine versus placebo. The receptors stem from a person between 18 and 59 years old who received the Ad26.COV2.S COVID-19 vaccine or a placebo.

The genes are TRBV10-3 and TRBJ2-2; a possible D gene is TRBD2 (6 bases). The V gene's germline CDR1 is ENHRY and CDR2 SYGVKD. This CDR3 spans 14 amino acids. Trimming stripped 4 bases from V and 7 bases from J, with 13 bases between. The CDR3 nucleotides read TGTGCCATCAGTGGAAACCCGGGGGTCGGGGAGCTGTTTTTT. It is translated as CAISGNPGVGELFF.

CDR3 sequence: CASSQSRGRNSPLHF. CDR3 nucleotides: TGCGCCAGCAGCCAATCCAGGGGACGTAATTCACCCCTCCACTTT. The J gene is TRBJ1-6, the V gene TRBV4-1; possible D gene TRBD1, 6 bases. With 2 bases removed from V and 6 bases from J, the gap between germline ends came to 11 bases. The V gene's germline CDR1 is MGHRA and CDR2 YSYEKL. The CDR3 totals 15 residues.

J is TRBJ1-2 and V is TRBV6-5, with D uncertain. V lost 2 bases, J lost 4 bases, and 11 bases lay in between. CDR1 and CDR2 from the germline V gene are MNHEY and SVGAGI. The CDR3 loop spans 14 amino acids. CDR3 protein: CASSYSAGFYGYTF. CDR3 nucleotides: TGTGCCAGCAGTTACAGTGCAGGATTCTATGGCTACACCTTC.

This CDR3 is CASRPIQGHTGELFF. In DNA, the CDR3 is TGCGCCAGCCGTCCGATACAGGGGCACACCGGGGAGCTGTTTTTT. The chain combines TRBV5-1 with TRBJ2-2; 7 nucleotides align to TRBD1. The germline V gene encodes CDR1 SGHRS and CDR2 YFSETQ. V lost 7 bases, J lost 3 bases, and 9 bases stayed unmatched. This CDR3 has 15 residues.

This chain links TRBV6-5 with TRBJ1-3; D is uncertain. Trimming shortened V by 6 bases and J by 3 bases, and 12 bases separated the two germline ends. The germline V gene has CDR1 MNHEY and CDR2 SVGAGI. The CDR3 spans 14 residues. This chain's CDR3 is CASRGISGGNTIYF. CDR3 bases: TGTGCCAGCAGGGGGATATCTGGTGGAAACACCATATATTTT.

The CDR3 nucleotides read TGTGCCAGCAGCTTAAGCCGAGAGATAGAATATGGCTACACCTTC. Residues: CASSLSREIEYGYTF. J is TRBJ1-2 and V is TRBV13; D unclear. The CDR3 extends over 15 amino acids. The V gene's germline CDR1 is PRHDT and CDR2 FYEKMQ (reference sequence). V lost 2 bases, J lost 5 bases, and 15 bases lay in between.

This clone was detected once. The genes are TRBV9 and TRBJ1-2; D gene unclear. The CDR3 loop spans 12 amino acids. Trimming took 3 bases from V and 8 from J, leaving 11 bases between them. CDR1 and CDR2 (germline): SGDLS, YYNGEE. For the CDR3, the DNA is TGTGCCAGCAGCGCCACTCGGGAAGGCTACACCTTC. Its translation: CASSATREGYTF.

This chain uses TRBV5-6 with TRBJ2-7, with a weak D call TRBD2 (5 bases). From germline, CDR1 is SGHDT and CDR2 YYEEEE. The CDR3 sequence is 14 residues long. With 4 bases removed from V and 3 bases from J, the gap between germline ends came to 14 bases. CDR3 DNA: TGTGCCAGCAGCGCCCTGAGAGGGATCTACGAGCAGTACTTC. Protein product: CASSALRGIYEQYF. The full variable domain, in which reference TRBV5-6 and TRBJ2-7 provide the parts outside the CDR3, is DAGVTQSPTHLIKTRGQQVTLRCSPKSGHDTVSWYQQALGQGPQFIFQYYEEEERQRGNFPDRFSGHQFPNYSSELNVNALLLGDSALYLCASSALRGIYEQYFGPGTRLTVT.

As DNA, the CDR3 is TGTGCCACCAGCAGAGGGGGAGAGGGGGTCTATGGCTACACCTTC. Translation gives CATSRGGEGVYGYTF. The gene calls are TRBV15 and TRBJ1-2; tentative D call: TRBD1 (6 bases). Trimming pared 1 base from V and 4 bases from J, leaving 13 bases between. This CDR3 comprises 15 residues. Looked up from germline, CDR1 is LNHNV and CDR2 is YYDKDF (reference sequence).

V is TRBV29-1 and J is TRBJ1-2, with D uncertain. Looked up from germline, CDR1 is SQVTM and CDR2 is ANQGSEA. V was cut by 6 bases and J by 8 bases, with 19 bases left in between. The CDR3 runs to 13 residues. CDR3 sequence (DNA): TGCAGCGTCGTATTGCCCGGAGATGGGGGCTACACCTTC. Protein product: CSVVLPGDGGYTF.

The V and J genes are TRBV4-1 and TRBJ1-2, with D unresolved. The CDR3 runs to 15 residues. V lost 1 base to trimming and J lost 5 bases, with 14 bases between them. The germline CDR1 and CDR2 sequences are MGHRA and YSYEKL. For the CDR3, the DNA is TGCGCCAGCAGCCAAGGGCCGCCACAGATTTATGGCTACACCTTC. Translated, it gives CASSQGPPQIYGYTF.

The chain links TRBV11-2 to TRBJ2-3, with D uncertain. The CDR3 totals 11 residues. V was cut by 7 bases and J by 2 bases, with 4 bases left in between. Germline V gives CDR1 SGHAT, CDR2 FQNNGV. The CDR3 DNA is TGTGCCAGCACCTACACAGATACGCAGTATTTT. Translated: CASTYTDTQYF.

This clone was detected a few times. Written as DNA, the CDR3 is TGTGCCAGCATCAGACAGGGGGCAAGGAGCAATCAGCCCCAGCATTTT. It is translated as CASIRQGARSNQPQHF. The genes are TRBV6-6 and TRBJ1-5, with 10 bases matching TRBD1. V lost 7 bases to trimming and J lost 1 base; unmatched junction nucleotides: 7. Germline loops: CDR1 MNHNY, CDR2 SVGAGI (reference sequence). There are 16 residues in the CDR3.

Only one count was recorded for this clone. This sequence joins TRBV5-1 and TRBJ1-3, with TRBD1 matching over 7 bases. This CDR3 contains 16 residues. V was pared by 3 bases and J by 0 bases, with 6 bases of the junction left unmatched. Germline values: CDR1 SGHRS, CDR2 YFSETQ. The CDR3: CASSWQGQNSGNTIYF. The CDR3 bases are TGCGCCAGCAGCTGGCAGGGACAGAACTCTGGAAACACCATATATTTT.

This clone was detected only a few times. This chain joins TRBV4-1 and TRBJ2-3; no firm D call. V was clipped by 0 bases and J by 6 bases, with 10 bases between them. CDR3 size: 14 residues. CDR1 is MGHRA and CDR2 is YSYEKL in the germline V gene. This CDR3 is CASSQDFPLDTQYF. DNA of the CDR3: TGCGCCAGCAGCCAAGATTTCCCTCTTGATACGCAGTATTTT.